The 24 T cell receptor beta chains listed next were all sequenced from one sample in a study of cytotoxic CD8 clonotypes in ibrutinib-treated CLL. Only in-frame clones appear in the TCRdb table, and some are missing; sequencing was by immunoSEQ multiplex PCR. The top ten hold 3.1% of the sample, which has some 70,000 clones, about nine tenths seen once. Sequenced here: PBMCs, sampled after 12 months of ibrutinib treatment. All receptors derive from a human donor with chronic lymphocytic leukemia.

The rearrangement uses TRBV28 and TRBJ1-2; D is undetermined. The CDR3 is made up of 12 amino acids. CDR1 is MDHEN and CDR2 is SYDVKM in the germline V gene. The germline V and J ends were trimmed by 6 bases and 1 base, with 6 bases remaining between them. Here the CDR3 reads CASSTYNYGYTF. The CDR3 DNA reads as TGTGCCAGCAGCACCTATAACTATGGCTACACCTTC.

V gene TRBV4-1 combines with J gene TRBJ2-2, with D perhaps matching TRBD2 (5 bases). The germline V gene has CDR1 MGHRA and CDR2 YSYEKL. V was pared by 0 bases and J by 7 bases, with 18 bases between. This CDR3 comprises 17 residues. The CDR3 DNA reads as TGCGCCAGCAGCCAAGATAAATCCTCTAGCTCTGGCGGGGAGCTGTTTTTT. Protein: CASSQDKSSSSGGELFF.

The chain recombines TRBV5-5 with TRBJ2-2, with D unresolved. CDR1 and CDR2 (germline): SGHKS, YYEKEE (reference sequence). The CDR3 runs 15 residues. V gave up 4 bases and J gave up 5 bases, with 15 bases separating them. CDR3 sequence: CASSPRRSMTGELFF. CDR3 DNA: TGTGCCAGCAGCCCCCGTAGGTCGATGACCGGGGAGCTGTTTTTT.

The chain joins TRBV7-9 to TRBJ1-1, with D maybe TRBD1 (5 bases). The CDR3 totals 13 residues. Germline CDR1 SEHNR, CDR2 FQNEAQ (reference sequence). V lost 3 bases, J lost 1 base, and 6 bases lay in between. The CDR3 loop is CASSFTGNTEAFF. The CDR3 DNA reads as TGTGCCAGCAGCTTTACAGGGAACACTGAAGCTTTCTTT.

This clone was picked up a small number of times. The V call is TRBV4-1, the J call TRBJ1-2; TRBD1 is a possible D gene (5 bases). V lost 3 bases, J lost 5 bases, and 16 bases lay in between. CDR1 MGHRA and CDR2 YSYEKL come from the germline V gene. There are 15 residues in the CDR3. CDR3 sequence: CASSQATGTRYGYTF. As DNA, the CDR3 is TGCGCCAGCAGCCAGGCCACCGGGACGAGGTATGGCTACACCTTC.

The chain uses TRBV7-6 and TRBJ2-1; 10 positions agree with TRBD2. The CDR3 runs to 16 residues. Germline lookup yields CDR1 SGHVS and CDR2 FNYEAQ. Germline trimming cut 5 bases from V and 5 bases from J; bases unmatched to any gene: 9. The CDR3 sequence: CASSGQGLAINNEQFF. CDR3 coding DNA: TGTGCCAGCAGCGGACAGGGACTAGCGATAAACAATGAGCAGTTCTTC. The variable domain in full, completed from reference TRBV7-6 and TRBJ2-1, reads GAGVSQSPRYKVTKRGQDVALRCDPISGHVSLYWYRQALGQGPEFLTYFNYEAQQDKSGLPNDRFSAERPEGSISTLTIQRTEQRDSAMYRCASSGQGLAINNEQFFGPGTRLTVL.

The rearrangement links TRBV7-9 to TRBJ2-4; D gene ambiguous. This CDR3 comprises 15 residues. CDR1 and CDR2 (germline): SEHNR, FQNEAQ (reference sequence). V was trimmed by 5 bases and J by 0 bases, leaving 11 bases between them. This CDR3 reads CASSPDGEAKNIQYF. DNA for the CDR3: TGTGCCAGCAGCCCTGATGGAGAAGCCAAAAACATTCAGTACTTC. The full variable domain, its missing parts supplied by reference TRBV7-9 and TRBJ2-4, is DTGVSQNPRHKITKRGQNVTFRCDPISEHNRLYWYRQTLGQGPEFLTYFQNEAQLEKSRLLSDRFSAERPKGSFSTLEIQRTEQGDSAMYLCASSPDGEAKNIQYFGAGTRLSVL.

The chain uses TRBV9 and TRBJ2-2; 11 bases agree with TRBD2. Germline CDR1 and CDR2: SGDLS and YYNGEE. J was trimmed by 3 bases and V by 4 bases; bases with no gene match: 8. The CDR3 sequence is 17 residues long. The CDR3 loop reads CASSPRLAGRDTGELFF. CDR3 nucleotides: TGTGCCAGCAGCCCCCGACTAGCGGGAAGGGACACCGGGGAGCTGTTTTTT.

The chain has TRBV21-1 and TRBJ1-3. TRBV21-1 is tagged as a pseudogene. The CDR3 is 16 amino acids. CDR3 sequence (DNA): TGTGCCAGCAGCAAGGGTTCCTCCCTGCTAGGAAACACCATATATTTT. Amino acids: CASSKGSSLLGNTIYF.

V gene TRBV28 combines with J gene TRBJ2-7; D could derive from TRBD1 or TRBD2 (6 bases each). This CDR3 contains 14 residues. In germline, CDR1 is MDHEN, CDR2 SYDVKM. V was pared by 7 bases and J by 0 bases, with 13 bases between. CDR3 sequence: CASNGGGGSYEQYF. The CDR3 region has the DNA TGTGCCAGCAATGGCGGAGGGGGCTCCTACGAGCAGTACTTC.

The chain joins TRBV9 to TRBJ1-2, with D maybe TRBD1 (5 bases). The germline V gene encodes CDR1 SGDLS and CDR2 YYNGEE. V lost 0 bases and J lost 4, with 16 bases in between. This CDR3 is built from 16 residues. CDR3 coding DNA: TGTGCCAGCAGCGTAGGTTCAGGGATGGGGAGCTATGGCTACACCTTC. Residues: CASSVGSGMGSYGYTF.

The chain uses TRBV9 and TRBJ2-1; no definite D call. CDR3 length: 13 residues. Germline assignment: CDR1 SGDLS and CDR2 YYNGEE. V lost 4 bases and J 7 bases, leaving 12 bases between the germline ends. CDR3 sequence reads: CASSTPIRNEQFF. For the CDR3, the DNA is TGTGCCAGCAGCACTCCAATCAGGAATGAGCAGTTCTTC.

V is TRBV5-6 and J is TRBJ1-3; 8 nucleotides agree with TRBD1. Per germline, CDR1 SGHDT and CDR2 YYEEEE. The junction had 1 base not matched to a gene; V was cut back by 3 bases and J by 2 bases. CDR3 length: 14 amino acids. The CDR3, as DNA: TGTGCCAGCAGCTGGACAGGGCCTGGAAACACCATATATTTT. This gives the protein CASSWTGPGNTIYF.

This rearrangement joins TRBV7-3 to TRBJ2-1, with D possibly TRBD1 on 5 matching bases. Germline CDR1 and CDR2: SGHTA and FQGTGA. V lost 5 bases, J lost 0 bases, and 14 bases lay in between. The CDR3 sequence is 16 residues long. The CDR3 region has the DNA TGTGCCAGCAGCCAAGGGGCAATTAGCTCCTACAATGAGCAGTTCTTC. It codes for CASSQGAISSYNEQFF.

This clone has just one count. Its ends do not fully match the called genes, so a read error is possible. V usage is TRBV28 and J usage is TRBJ1-1; D uncertain. CDR1 and CDR2 from the germline V gene are MDHEN and SYDVKM. CDR3 length: 10 residues. Here the CDR3 reads CASGLAEAFF. The CDR3 nucleotides read TGTGCCAGCGGTTTAGCTGAAGCTTTCTTT.

J is TRBJ2-1 and V is TRBV19; TRBD2 matches 11 bases. The CDR3 spans 15 residues. V lost 6 bases to trimming and J lost 3 bases; unmatched junction nucleotides: 4. Germline CDR1 reads LNHDA; CDR2 reads SQIVND (reference sequence). DNA for the CDR3: TGTGCCAGTAGGGGCCTAGCGGGAGGCTACAATGAGCAGTTCTTC. It specifies CASRGLAGGYNEQFF.

In this sample, this clone turned up a few times. This chain links TRBV5-1 with TRBJ2-3; D uncertain. Germline-derived CDR1 and CDR2 are SGHRS and YFSETQ. V gave up 2 bases and J gave up 1 base, with 11 bases separating them. This CDR3 spans 15 amino acids. The CDR3 nucleotides read TGCGCCAGCAGCTTAGGAACAGATGGCACAGATACGCAGTATTTT. Translated, it gives CASSLGTDGTDTQYF.

The CDR3 DNA sequence: TGTGCCAGCAGCGTAGGAGGGGGACAAGGTAGCGGGATGAGCTCCTACAATGAGCAGTTCTTC. Protein product: CASSVGGGQGSGMSSYNEQFF. The chain couples TRBV9 to TRBJ2-1, with 8 bases lining up with TRBD2. This CDR3 region has 21 residues. Trimming cost V 0 bases and J 0 bases; bases outside gene matches: 17. Germline assignment: CDR1 SGDLS and CDR2 YYNGEE.

This clone was detected many times. This chain connects TRBV11-2 to TRBJ1-1; D is ambiguous. The CDR3 is 12 residues long. Trimming removed 2 bases at V and 0 bases at J, with 1 base between. The germline V gene has CDR1 SGHAT and CDR2 FQNNGV. The CDR3 DNA is TGTGCCAGCAGCTTAATGAACACTGAAGCTTTCTTT. Translation: CASSLMNTEAFF.

V is TRBV29-1 and J is TRBJ2-7; no firm D call. The V end lost 2 bases, the J end lost 2 bases, and 13 bases lay between the germline ends. From germline, CDR1 is SQVTM and CDR2 ANQGSEA. The CDR3 is made up of 14 amino acids. CDR3 loop: CSVELAESTYEQYF. CDR3 coding DNA: TGCAGCGTTGAACTTGCAGAGTCAACCTACGAGCAGTACTTC.

This clone was counted between two and nine times. V is TRBV27 and J is TRBJ2-7; D is uncertain. The germline V and J ends were trimmed by 6 bases and 2 bases, with 17 bases remaining between them. Per the germline V gene, CDR1 is MNHEY and CDR2 is SMNVEV (reference sequence). The CDR3 contains 15 residues. The CDR3 is CASSTTVSAPYEQYF. CDR3 nucleotides: TGTGCCAGCAGCACCACTGTCTCGGCTCCCTACGAGCAGTACTTC.

The chain combines TRBV6-5 with TRBJ2-5; D is unclear. CDR3 size: 15 residues. CDR1 and CDR2 from the germline V gene are MNHEY and SVGAGI. Trimming removed 5 bases at V and 0 bases at J, with 13 bases between. Here the CDR3 DNA reads TGTGCCAGCAGTCGGTCTGGAGTGTACCAAGAGACCCAGTACTTC. Translated: CASSRSGVYQETQYF.

V is TRBV5-1 and J is TRBJ2-7; D perhaps matches TRBD1 (5 bases). V dropped 0 bases and J dropped 6 bases, with 10 bases sitting between them. The germline CDR1 and CDR2 sequences are SGHRS and YFSETQ. This CDR3 region has 13 residues. The CDR3 is CASSLGQRVEQYF. The CDR3 DNA reads TGCGCCAGCAGCTTGGGACAGCGAGTCGAGCAGTACTTC.

V gene TRBV30 combines with J gene TRBJ2-3, with unresolved D. Germline V gives CDR1 GTSNPN, CDR2 SVGIG (reference sequence). CDR3 size: 14 residues. V was shortened by 4 bases and J by 1 base, with 12 bases between the two germline ends. The CDR3 nucleotides are TGTGCCTGGAACCATCTACGTGGCACAGATACGCAGTATTTT. This gives the protein CAWNHLRGTDTQYF.